The 27 T cell receptor beta chains reported below all come from one sample, sequenced in a study of blood T cell repertoires in COVID-19. The data were produced by immunoSEQ multiplex PCR, yet TCRdb's version contains in-frame clones alone and is incomplete. Among around 80,000 clones listed, about 90% were seen once. Sequences were obtained from peripheral blood. The source is an elderly woman with acute or convalescent COVID-19.

The chain joins TRBV9 to TRBJ1-3, with TRBD1 identical over 10 bases. The V segment lost 2 bases and the J segment 4 bases; nucleotides outside the gene matches: 3. Germline CDR1 and CDR2: SGDLS and YYNGEE. The CDR3 totals 15 residues. The chain's CDR3 is CASSVGTGVGNTIYF. DNA for the CDR3: TGTGCCAGCAGCGTTGGGACAGGGGTAGGAAACACCATATATTTT.

V and J are TRBV7-8 and TRBJ1-3; D gene uncertain. The CDR3 sequence is 13 residues long. The V gene lost 5 bases and the J gene lost 4 bases, with 9 bases spanning the gap. CDR1 is SGHVS and CDR2 is FQNEAQ in the germline V gene. DNA of the CDR3: TGTGCCAGCAGCCTGGGAGTCGGAAACACCATATATTTT. Protein sequence: CASSLGVGNTIYF. Full variable domain (outside the CDR3, taken from reference TRBV7-8 and TRBJ1-3): GAGVSQSPRYKVAKRGQDVALRCDPISGHVSLFWYQQALGQGPEFLTYFQNEAQLDKSGLPSDRFFAERPEGSVSTLKIQRTQQEDSAVYLCASSLGVGNTIYFGEGSWLTVV.

The gene calls are TRBV19 and TRBJ1-6, with 7 bases fitting TRBD1. V lost 9 bases to trimming and J lost 9 bases; unmatched junction nucleotides: 8. CDR1 is LNHDA and CDR2 is SQIVND in the germline V gene (reference sequence). The CDR3 is made up of 13 amino acids. Here the CDR3 reads CASQDRNFSPLHF. For the CDR3, the DNA is TGTGCCAGCCAGGACAGGAACTTTTCACCCCTCCACTTT.

The rearrangement uses TRBV5-1 and TRBJ2-7, with a possible D match to TRBD2 (6 bases). The CDR3 spans 16 residues. Germline CDR1 SGHRS, CDR2 YFSETQ. Between the trimmed V and J ends, which lost 4 bases and 6 bases, there was a span of 23 bases. The CDR3 region is CASSPAAGTGSLEQYF. The CDR3 nucleotides are TGCGCCAGCAGCCCCGCGGCGGGGACGGGATCTCTCGAGCAGTACTTC.

The chain links TRBV3-1 (or the pseudogene TRBV3-2) to TRBJ1-4; D is perhaps TRBD1 (6 bases). The V and J ends lost 1 base and 9 bases respectively, with 15 bases between them. Germline V CDR1 and CDR2: LGHDT, YNNKEL (reference sequence). This CDR3 spans 15 amino acids. The CDR3 sequence: CASSQVRGGYQKLFF. CDR3 coding DNA: TGTGCCAGCAGCCAAGTGAGGGGGGGATATCAAAAACTGTTTTTT.

This clone was seen a single time. J is TRBJ1-2 and V is TRBV4-1; the D gene is possibly TRBD1 (6 bases). Germline assignment: CDR1 MGHRA and CDR2 YSYEKL. The CDR3 runs 17 residues. V gave up 0 bases and J gave up 10 bases, with 24 bases separating them. The CDR3 DNA follows: TGCGCCAGCAGCCAAGATAGGCAGGGGCAAGGATCAGGAATCTACACCTTC. Protein product: CASSQDRQGQGSGIYTF.

The genes are TRBV5-1 and TRBJ2-7; TRBD2 matches at 14 bases. After removal of 5 bases from V and 5 bases from J, the junction contained 3 bases not matched to a gene. CDR1 is SGHRS and CDR2 is YFSETQ in the germline V gene. The CDR3 runs 14 residues. The chain's CDR3 is CASRGTSGGNEQYF. The CDR3 coding sequence is TGCGCCAGCAGGGGGACTAGCGGGGGAAACGAGCAGTACTTC. The full variable domain, rest sourced from reference TRBV5-1 and TRBJ2-7, is KAGVTQTPRYLIKTRGQQVTLSCSPISGHRSVSWYQQTPGQGLQFLFEYFSETQRNKGNFPGRFSGRQFSNSRSEMNVSTLELGDSALYLCASRGTSGGNEQYFGPGTRLTVT.

This chain connects TRBV27 to TRBJ1-1, with a possible D match to TRBD1 (5 bases). Trimming left V 1 base short and J 0 bases short, with 9 bases between. CDR1 and CDR2 from the germline V gene are MNHEY and SMNVEV (reference sequence). The CDR3 spans 15 residues. CDR3 sequence (DNA): TGTGCCAGCAGTTTATTCGGCAGGGTGAACACTGAAGCTTTCTTT. Translated, it gives CASSLFGRVNTEAFF.

The chain employs TRBV3-1 (or the pseudogene TRBV3-2) and TRBJ2-5, with TRBD2 matching 10 bases. The ends lost 1 base at V and 0 bases at J; junction bases unmatched: 5. The CDR3 is 17 amino acids. CDR1 and CDR2 (germline): LGHDT, YNNKEL (reference sequence). The CDR3 spells CASSQVGGTSDQETQYF. DNA for the CDR3: TGTGCCAGCAGCCAAGTGGGCGGGACTAGCGACCAAGAGACCCAGTACTTC.

The chain uses TRBV27 and TRBJ2-3; possible D gene TRBD1, 6 bases. This CDR3 comprises 13 residues. V lost 4 bases and J lost 8, with 13 bases in between. Per the germline V gene, CDR1 is MNHEY and CDR2 is SMNVEV (reference sequence). For the CDR3, the DNA is TGTGCCAGCAGTTGGGGGCCGGGACGTACGCAGTATTTT. This sequence encodes CASSWGPGRTQYF.

The rearrangement links TRBV7-9 to TRBJ2-7; 7 bases match TRBD1. Trimming took 1 base from V and 1 from J; bases not matched to a gene: 7. The CDR3 is 16 amino acids. Germline values: CDR1 SEHNR, CDR2 FQNEAQ (reference sequence). CDR3 sequence: CASSLVGAGGSYEQYF. The CDR3 DNA reads as TGTGCCAGCAGCTTAGTTGGAGCAGGGGGATCCTACGAGCAGTACTTC.

This chain connects TRBV7-3 to TRBJ1-1; D is unresolved. Trimming cost V 2 bases and J 0 bases, with 4 bases left between them. Germline-derived CDR1 and CDR2 are SGHTA and FQGTGA. This CDR3 has 13 amino acids. This CDR3 is CASSLSLNTEAFF. CDR3 coding DNA: TGTGCCAGCAGCTTATCCTTGAACACTGAAGCTTTCTTT. The complete variable domain, with remaining parts taken from reference TRBV7-3 and TRBJ1-1, reads GAGVSQTPSNKVTEKGKYVELRCDPISGHTALYWYRQSLGQGPEFLIYFQGTGAADDSGLPNDRFFAVRPEGSVSTLKIQRTERGDSAVYLCASSLSLNTEAFFGQGTRLTVV.

The J gene is TRBJ1-1, the V gene TRBV10-2; D might be TRBD1 (6 bases). Germline CDR1 is WSHSY and CDR2 is SAAADI. Trimming shortened V by 6 bases and J by 1 base, and 12 bases separated the two germline ends. CDR3 length: 14 residues. CDR3 sequence (DNA): TGCGCCAGCAGGGGGGCAGGGTGGAACACTGAAGCTTTCTTT. Encoded protein: CASRGAGWNTEAFF.

In this sample, this clone turned up a few times. This rearrangement joins TRBV4-3 to TRBJ2-3, with unresolved D. Germline CDR1 reads LGHNA; CDR2 reads YSLEER. V was trimmed by 3 bases and J by 4 bases, leaving 14 bases between them. The length of the CDR3 is 15 residues. The CDR3 nucleotides read TGCGCCAGCAGCCAGCAGGTGGCTACCGCAGATACGCAGTATTTT. Translating it yields CASSQQVATADTQYF.

The chain uses TRBV15 and TRBJ2-7, with no clear D. Germline V gene data show CDR1 as LNHNV and CDR2 as YYDKDF (reference sequence). CDR3 length: 12 residues. The V end was cut by 5 bases, the J end by 6 bases, with 11 bases between. The DNA of the CDR3 is TGTGCCACCAGCCCCTCGGTCGGCGAGCAGTACTTC. Translated: CATSPSVGEQYF.

V and J are TRBV7-8 and TRBJ1-5; D gene uncertain. Trimming left V 6 bases short and J 0 bases short, with 21 bases between. Germline lookup yields CDR1 SGHVS and CDR2 FQNEAQ. The CDR3 is made up of 18 amino acids. As DNA, the CDR3 is TGTGCCAGCAGTCCCTACCACGGAGCTTGGAATAGCAATCAGCCCCAGCATTTT. It yields the protein CASSPYHGAWNSNQPQHF.

CDR3 DNA: TGTGCCAGTAGCCCCGGGACGGCCGGGGGCTATGGCTACACCTTC. This encodes CASSPGTAGGYGYTF. This sequence joins TRBV19 and TRBJ1-2; tentative D call: TRBD1 (5 bases). CDR1 and CDR2 from the germline V gene are LNHDA and SQIVND (reference sequence). The CDR3 is made up of 15 amino acids. The V end was cut by 6 bases, the J end by 4 bases, with 18 bases between.

This chain links TRBV29-1 with TRBJ2-5; 7 positions match TRBD1. The V and J ends lost 6 bases and 1 base, in that order; junction bases with no gene match: 8. CDR1 and CDR2 from the germline V gene are SQVTM and ANQGSEA. The CDR3 covers 14 residues. The CDR3 DNA sequence: TGCAGCGTCGTGAAGGGGGCGGCCCAAGAGACCCAGTACTTC. Translating it yields CSVVKGAAQETQYF.

V is TRBV6-6 and J is TRBJ1-5; D is ambiguous. Germline CDR1 and CDR2: MNHNY and SVGAGI (reference sequence). The length of the CDR3 is 13 residues. The V end was cut by 5 bases, the J end by 9 bases, with 14 bases between. Written as DNA, the CDR3 is TGTGCCAGCAGTCCCATCGGTGAGCGGCCCCAGCATTTT. Its protein is CASSPIGERPQHF.

The gene calls are TRBV5-1 and TRBJ2-7; D unclear. The CDR3 loop spans 13 amino acids. Per germline, CDR1 SGHRS and CDR2 YFSETQ. The V gene lost 0 bases and the J gene lost 2 bases, with 6 bases spanning the gap. CDR3 sequence reads: CASSLEQTYEQYF. The CDR3 nucleotides read TGCGCCAGCAGCTTGGAACAGACCTACGAGCAGTACTTC.

This clone came up once. This chain connects TRBV2 to TRBJ2-7; 7 bases are shared with TRBD1. The CDR3 consists of 14 residues. Germline V gives CDR1 SNHLY, CDR2 FYNNEI. V dropped 4 bases and J dropped 3; count of bases not matched to a gene: 6. The CDR3 sequence: CASSAETGRYEQYF. The CDR3 DNA is TGTGCCAGCAGTGCTGAGACAGGGCGCTACGAGCAGTACTTC.

The V call is TRBV29-1, the J call TRBJ1-4, with a possible D match to TRBD1 (6 bases). The CDR3 spans 12 residues. Germline V gene sequence: CDR1 SQVTM, CDR2 ANQGSEA. Trimming pared 7 bases from V and 4 bases from J, leaving 10 bases between. CDR3 region: CSGKGVNEKLFF. The CDR3 DNA reads as TGCAGCGGAAAGGGGGTTAATGAAAAACTGTTTTTT.

The chain employs TRBV11-2 and TRBJ2-7, with D possibly TRBD1 on 6 matching bases. Trimming stripped 5 bases from V and 3 bases from J, with 14 bases between. The CDR3 has 14 residues. CDR1 and CDR2 (germline): SGHAT, FQNNGV. The CDR3 DNA sequence: TGTGCCAGCAGCCTCCAGGGGTCAGGCTACGAGCAGTACTTC. This encodes CASSLQGSGYEQYF.

The chain joins TRBV18 to TRBJ2-5; 11 bases map to TRBD2. Unmatched junction bases numbered 14, after V lost 2 bases and J lost 6 bases. CDR3 length: 18 residues. Germline V lookup: CDR1 KGHSH, CDR2 LQKENI. The CDR3 spells CASSPFTSGSLVLQTQYF. CDR3 sequence (DNA): TGTGCCAGCTCACCATTCACTAGCGGGAGTTTGGTTTTGCAGACCCAGTACTTC.

The table lists this clone with a count of one. This chain links TRBV6-5 with TRBJ2-7; D gene unclear. Trimming removed 7 bases from V and 0 bases from J, with 13 bases in between. Germline CDR1 MNHEY, CDR2 SVGAGI. The CDR3 is made up of 14 amino acids. This chain's CDR3 is CASMSSRLSYEQYF. The CDR3 DNA reads as TGTGCCAGCATGTCCAGTCGACTCTCCTACGAGCAGTACTTC.

This rearrangement joins TRBV4-1 to TRBJ2-7; D ambiguous. The CDR3 totals 13 residues. In germline, CDR1 is MGHRA, CDR2 YSYEKL. Trimming took 1 base from V and 4 from J, leaving 8 bases between them. CDR3 nucleotide sequence: TGCGCCAGCAGCCAAGTCGGTTCGTACGAGCAGTACTTC. It encodes CASSQVGSYEQYF.

This clone was seen once. For the CDR3, the DNA is TGCGCCAGCAGCCAAGACCTGAACGGTGAAGCTTTCTTT. Encoded protein: CASSQDLNGEAFF. The J gene is TRBJ1-1, the V gene TRBV4-3; no firm D call. Germline V CDR1 and CDR2: LGHNA, YSLEER. V was pared by 0 bases and J by 7 bases, with 9 bases between. This CDR3 contains 13 residues.